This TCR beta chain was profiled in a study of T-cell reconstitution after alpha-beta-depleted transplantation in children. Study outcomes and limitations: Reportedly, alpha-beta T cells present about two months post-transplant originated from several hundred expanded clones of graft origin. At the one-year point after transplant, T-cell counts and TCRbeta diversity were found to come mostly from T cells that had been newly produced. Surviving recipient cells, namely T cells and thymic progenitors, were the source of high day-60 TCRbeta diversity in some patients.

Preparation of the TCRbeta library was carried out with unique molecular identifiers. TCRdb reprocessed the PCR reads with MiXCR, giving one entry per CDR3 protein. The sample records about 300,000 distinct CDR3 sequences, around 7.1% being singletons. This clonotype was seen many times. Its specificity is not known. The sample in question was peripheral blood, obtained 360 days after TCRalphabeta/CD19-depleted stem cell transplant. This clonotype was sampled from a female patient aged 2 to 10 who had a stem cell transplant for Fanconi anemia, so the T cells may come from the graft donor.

In nucleotides, the CDR3 is TGCGCCAGCAGCTCCCTACCTACAGGGGGAACTAATGAAAAACTGTTTTTT. Encoded protein: CASSSLPTGGTNEKLFF. This chain uses TRBV5-1 with TRBJ1-4; 8 positions match TRBD1. The ends lost 3 bases at V and 1 base at J; junction bases unmatched: 8. Germline assignment: CDR1 SGHRS and CDR2 YFSETQ. The CDR3 contains 17 residues.